The T cell receptor beta chain described here comes from a study of T cells in Graves' hyperthyroidism and ophthalmopathy. CDR1 and CDR2 from the germline V gene are LNHDA and SQIVND (reference sequence). The CDR3 runs 14 residues. J was trimmed by 4 bases and V by 1 base; bases with no gene match: 3. Patients were aged 18 to 65, had disease duration under 2 months, and had newly diagnosed hyperthyroidism. It was RNA transcripts that yielded the amplified TCR beta CDR3 regions. The TCR CDR3 was amplified in a first-round RT-PCR using the HTBI primer set. TCRdb redid the calling of the multiplex PCR reads with MiXCR, one entry per CDR3 protein. Among a few hundred thousand distinct CDR3 sequences listed, around a sixth were seen once.

The receptor's source is a woman in her forties or fifties with Graves' hyperthyroidism. The V gene is TRBV19, the J gene TRBJ1-2; 7 positions match TRBD1. The sample comprised blood. CDR3 bases: TGTGCCAGTAGTATAGGGGGACAGATCTATGGCTACACCTTC. Translation gives CASSIGGQIYGYTF.